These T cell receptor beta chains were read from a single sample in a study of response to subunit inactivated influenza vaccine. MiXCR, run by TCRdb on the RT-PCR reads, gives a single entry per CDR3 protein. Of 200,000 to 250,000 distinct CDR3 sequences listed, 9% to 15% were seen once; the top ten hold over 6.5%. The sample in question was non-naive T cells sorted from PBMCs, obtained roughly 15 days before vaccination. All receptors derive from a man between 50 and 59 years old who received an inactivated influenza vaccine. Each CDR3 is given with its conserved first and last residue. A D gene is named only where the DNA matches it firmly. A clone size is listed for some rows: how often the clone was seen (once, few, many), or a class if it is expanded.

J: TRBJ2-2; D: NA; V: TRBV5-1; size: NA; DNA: TGCGCCAGCAGCTTGTGGGGAACTAGTCCACTGAACACCGGGGAGCTGTTTTTT; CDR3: CASSLWGTSPLNTGELFF
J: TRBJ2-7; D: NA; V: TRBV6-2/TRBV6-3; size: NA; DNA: TGTGCCAGCAGCCGGACAGCCTCCTCCTACGAGCAGTACTTC; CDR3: CASSRTASSYEQYF
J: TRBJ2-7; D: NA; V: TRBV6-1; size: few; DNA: TGTGCCAGCAGTGAAGTGCAGGGGCCCTACGAGCAGTACTTC; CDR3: CASSEVQGPYEQYF
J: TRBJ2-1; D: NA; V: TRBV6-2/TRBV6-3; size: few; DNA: TGTGCCAGCAGTTACCGTCCGAGACAGGCCTACAATGAGCAGTTCTTC; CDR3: CASSYRPRQAYNEQFF
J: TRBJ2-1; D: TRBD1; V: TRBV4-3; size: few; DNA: TGCGCCAGCAGCCAGGCCCCGGACAGGGGGAATCACAATGAGCAGTTCTTC; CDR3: CASSQAPDRGNHNEQFF
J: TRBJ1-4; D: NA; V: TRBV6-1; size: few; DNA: TGTGCCAGCAGTGAATATCGATCACAGAAAAATGAAAAACTGTTTTTT; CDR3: CASSEYRSQKNEKLFF
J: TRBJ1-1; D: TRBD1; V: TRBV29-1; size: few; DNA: TGCAGCGTTAATGACAGGGGTATGAACACTGAAGCTTTCTTT; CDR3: CSVNDRGMNTEAFF
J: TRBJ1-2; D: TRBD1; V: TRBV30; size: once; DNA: TGTGCCTGGAGGCCTACAGGGGATGGCTACACCTTC; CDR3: CAWRPTGDGYTF
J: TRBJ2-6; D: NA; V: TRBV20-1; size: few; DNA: TGCAGTGCCCCTGATGCGGGAACTGGGGCCAACGTCCTGACTTTC; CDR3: CSAPDAGTGANVLTF
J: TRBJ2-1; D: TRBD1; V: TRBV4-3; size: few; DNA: TGCGCCAGCAGCCACGACATGACAGGGGGCGCGCACAATGAGCAGTTCTTC; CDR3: CASSHDMTGGAHNEQFF
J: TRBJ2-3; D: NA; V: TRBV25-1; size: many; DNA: TGTGCCAGCAGGCCCAGTGGGACAGATACGCAGTATTTT; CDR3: CASRPSGTDTQYF
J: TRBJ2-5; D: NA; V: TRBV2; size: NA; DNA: TGTGCCAGCAGCAAGGACACAGGGAGGACCCAGTACTTC; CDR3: CASSKDTGRTQYF
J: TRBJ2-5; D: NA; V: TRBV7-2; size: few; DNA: TGTGCCAGCAGCTTAGTCAGGGAGGAGACCCAGTACTTC; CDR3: CASSLVREETQYF
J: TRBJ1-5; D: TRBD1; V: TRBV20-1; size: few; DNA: TGCAGTGCTAGCCTCGGGACAGCTAGCAATCAGCCCCAGCATTTT; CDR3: CSASLGTASNQPQHF
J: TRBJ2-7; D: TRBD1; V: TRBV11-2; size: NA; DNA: TGTGCCAGCAGCATCCGGGACAGGGACTTCGAGCAGTACTTC; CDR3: CASSIRDRDFEQYF
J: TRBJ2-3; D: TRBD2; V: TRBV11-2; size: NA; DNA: TGTGCCAGCAGCTTTCCTAGCGGGAGTTGGAGAAACGTGGATACGCAGTATTTT; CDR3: CASSFPSGSWRNVDTQYF